This paragraph reports one T cell receptor (beta chain). Its cognate antigen has yet to be identified. No base qualities exist here, and no much larger clone lies one base off it. The data derive from a study of blood T cell repertoires in COVID-19 (dated by TCRdb to about 2020). Describing the broader study: Samples covering the acute and convalescent phases of COVID-19 were provided by collaborators in the United States, Italy and Spain. Where available, HLA class I and class II types were obtained from metadata supplied by the sample provider rather than from assay-based typing. Subjects who had been exposed to COVID-19, were actively infected with it, or had recovered from it provided the deeply sampled blood TCRbeta repertoires that made up the dataset. Samples were obtained from the ongoing ImmuneRACE study (first 160 participants) and from 1,200 or so subjects provided by 6 global collaborators. The repertoires were made available in a free public database intended to serve as a resource for research on the immune response to SARS-CoV-2. The prospective study material was composed of cDNA or gDNA derived from T cells, B-cell-depleted T cells, or PBMCs. Nearly every sample came with metadata listing a de-identified subject ID, COVID-19 status, age in years and sex.

Participants in the prospective study were enrolled through a virtual design, were aged roughly 18 to 90 years, and lived in about 25 United States geographic areas. In the prospective study, cohorts were assigned on the basis of participant-reported clinical history obtained from a screening survey and a study questionnaire. For ImmuneRACE Cohort 3, a participant was defined as recovered based on two consecutive negative NP/OP PCR tests, clearance by a healthcare professional, or resolution of symptoms. Mobile phlebotomists in the prospective study collected whole blood, serum and a nasopharyngeal or oropharyngeal swab from every participant. Over a roughly 2-month period, participants in the prospective study had the option of providing additional blood draws and questionnaires. Before DNA extraction, blood samples from the prospective study were shipped at room temperature or frozen. On the study overall, not on this receptor specifically: The amount of clinical and demographic metadata varied by source and participant and was provided uncurated.

Trimming accounts for 4 bases at V and 1 base at J, while the number of junction bases matched to no gene is 4. Reading the germline V gene gives CDR1 SGHRS and CDR2 YFSETQ. Measured from the cysteine to the phenylalanine, the CDR3 is 14 residues long. CDR3 DNA only is kept here, 42 bases in frame from base 1. The immunoSEQ Assay, a bias-controlled multiplex PCR, was used to amplify TCRbeta CDR3 regions from genomic DNA. Per the source publication's procedure: Within the assay, amplification of reference gene primers was used to estimate how many nucleated cells each sample contained. Sequence reads were collapsed and filtered to measure the absolute abundance of every unique TCRbeta CDR3 rearrangement. Productive Simpson clonality was computed per sample as the square root of Simpson's diversity index over productive rearrangements. This is the immuneACCESS table as TCRdb keeps it, with only in-frame sequences that have V and J called. A part of the clones is gone; compared with another copy, unresolved V genes explain less than half, and the rest is unexplained. V and J calls plus clone size are reproduced from that table; the DNA served to infer D and trimming. The sample profile shows around 480,000 clones; roughly 90% of them were found once. The top ten constitute 0.7% of the sample.

The rearrangement combines TRBV5-1 with TRBJ1-1; the junction holds 7 bases that match TRBD1. The sample was PBMCs or T cells enriched from blood (not recorded which). This receptor was obtained from a young woman who had recovered from COVID-19. The CDR3 reads as follows: CASSRQGGNTEAFF. The DNA sequence follows: TGCGCCAGCAGCCGACAGGGTGGGAACACTGAAGCTTTCTTT. Here the CDR3 is joined to the reference TRBV5-1 and TRBJ1-1 genes, and the full variable domain is: KAGVTQTPRYLIKTRGQQVTLSCSPISGHRSVSWYQQTPGQGLQFLFEYFSETQRNKGNFPGRFSGRQFSNSRSEMNVSTLELGDSALYLCASSRQGGNTEAFFGQGTRLTVV.